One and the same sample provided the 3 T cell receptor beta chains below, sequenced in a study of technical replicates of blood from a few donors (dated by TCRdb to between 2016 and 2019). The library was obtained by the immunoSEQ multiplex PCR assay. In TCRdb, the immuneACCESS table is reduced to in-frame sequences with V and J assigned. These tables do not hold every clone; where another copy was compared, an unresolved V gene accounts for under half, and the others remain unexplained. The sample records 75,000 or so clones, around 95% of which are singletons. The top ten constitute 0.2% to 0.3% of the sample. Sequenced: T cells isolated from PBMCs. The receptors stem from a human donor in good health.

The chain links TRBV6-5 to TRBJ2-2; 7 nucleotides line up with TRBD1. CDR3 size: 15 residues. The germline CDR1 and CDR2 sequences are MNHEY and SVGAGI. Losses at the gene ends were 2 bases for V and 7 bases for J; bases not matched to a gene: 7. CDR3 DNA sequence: TGTGCCAGCAGTTACCGATGGACAGGTGACGGGGAGCTGTTTTTT. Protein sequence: CASSYRWTGDGELFF.

The CDR3 sequence is CASSQGDSHNSPLHF. The DNA of the CDR3 is TGTGCCAGCAGCCAAGGGGACAGTCATAATTCACCCCTCCACTTT. The chain couples TRBV7-9 to TRBJ1-6, with 7 bases lining up with TRBD1. The CDR3 sequence is 15 residues long. With 5 bases clipped from V and 5 bases from J, the junction kept 6 bases outside the gene matches. Germline values: CDR1 SEHNR, CDR2 FQNEAQ (reference sequence).

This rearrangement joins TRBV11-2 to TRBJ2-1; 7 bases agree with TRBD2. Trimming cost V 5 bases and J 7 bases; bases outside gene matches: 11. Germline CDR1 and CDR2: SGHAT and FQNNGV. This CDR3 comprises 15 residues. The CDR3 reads CASSPLLGRENEQFF. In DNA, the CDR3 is TGTGCCAGCAGCCCACTCCTTGGGAGGGAGAATGAGCAGTTCTTC.